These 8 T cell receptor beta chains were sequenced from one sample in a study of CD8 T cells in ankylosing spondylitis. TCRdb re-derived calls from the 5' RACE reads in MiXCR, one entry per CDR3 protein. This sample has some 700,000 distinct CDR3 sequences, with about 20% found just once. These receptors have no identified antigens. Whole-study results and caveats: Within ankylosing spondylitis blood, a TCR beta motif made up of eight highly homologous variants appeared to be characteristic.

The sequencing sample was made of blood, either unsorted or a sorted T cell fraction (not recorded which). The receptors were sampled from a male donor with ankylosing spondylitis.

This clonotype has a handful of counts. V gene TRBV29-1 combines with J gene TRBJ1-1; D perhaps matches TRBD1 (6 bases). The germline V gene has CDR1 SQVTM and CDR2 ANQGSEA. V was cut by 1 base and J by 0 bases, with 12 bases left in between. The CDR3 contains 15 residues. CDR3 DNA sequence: TGCAGCGTTGAAGGGGAATGGACAGTGAACACTGAAGCTTTCTTT. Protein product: CSVEGEWTVNTEAFF.

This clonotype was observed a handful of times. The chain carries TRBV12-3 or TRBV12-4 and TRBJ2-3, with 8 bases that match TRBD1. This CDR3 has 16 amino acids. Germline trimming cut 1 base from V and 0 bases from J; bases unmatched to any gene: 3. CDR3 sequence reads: CASSLDRGASTDTQYF. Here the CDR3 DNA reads TGTGCCAGCAGTTTAGACAGGGGGGCTAGCACAGATACGCAGTATTTT.

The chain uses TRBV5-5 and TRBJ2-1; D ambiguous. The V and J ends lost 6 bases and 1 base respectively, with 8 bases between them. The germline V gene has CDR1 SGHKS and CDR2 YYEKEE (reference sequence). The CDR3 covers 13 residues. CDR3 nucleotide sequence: TGTGCCAGCACCCCTTGGTCCTACAATGAGCAGTTCTTC. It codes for CASTPWSYNEQFF.

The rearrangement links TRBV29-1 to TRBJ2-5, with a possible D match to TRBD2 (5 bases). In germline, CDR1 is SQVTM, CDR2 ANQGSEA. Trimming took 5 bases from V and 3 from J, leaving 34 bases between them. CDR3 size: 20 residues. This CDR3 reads CSVQNPDIPGLGCLEETQYF. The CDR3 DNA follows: TGCAGCGTTCAAAACCCCGACATACCAGGACTGGGATGTCTGGAAGAGACCCAGTACTTC.

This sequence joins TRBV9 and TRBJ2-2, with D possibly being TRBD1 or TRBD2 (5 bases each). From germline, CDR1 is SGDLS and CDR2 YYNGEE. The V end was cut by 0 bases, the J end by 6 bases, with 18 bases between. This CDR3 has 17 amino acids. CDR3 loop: CASSVARGPLRPGELFF. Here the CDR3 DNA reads TGTGCCAGCAGCGTAGCGAGGGGACCACTTCGACCCGGGGAGCTGTTTTTT.

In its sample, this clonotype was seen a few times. CDR3 coding DNA: TGTGCCAGCAGCGCCAATAGCGGACTAAGCACAGATACGCAGTATTTT. Encoded protein: CASSANSGLSTDTQYF. This chain uses TRBV9 with TRBJ2-3, with TRBD2 as a possible D gene (6 bases). The CDR3 totals 16 residues. Trimming removed 3 bases at V and 0 bases at J, with 14 bases between. Looked up from germline, CDR1 is SGDLS and CDR2 is YYNGEE.

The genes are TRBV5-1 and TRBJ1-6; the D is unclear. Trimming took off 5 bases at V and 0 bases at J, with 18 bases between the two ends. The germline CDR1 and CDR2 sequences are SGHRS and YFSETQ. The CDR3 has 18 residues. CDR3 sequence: CASSYAATASSYNSPLHF. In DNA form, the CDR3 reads TGCGCCAGCAGTTATGCCGCGACCGCAAGCTCCTATAATTCACCCCTCCACTTT.

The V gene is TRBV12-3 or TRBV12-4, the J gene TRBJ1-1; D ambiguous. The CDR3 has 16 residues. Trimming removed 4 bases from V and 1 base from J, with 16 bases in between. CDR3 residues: CASSSRVKTGNTEAFF. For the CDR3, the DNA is TGTGCCAGCAGTTCCCGAGTGAAAACGGGGAACACTGAAGCTTTCTTT.